This T cell receptor beta chain comes out of a study of CD8 T cells in ankylosing spondylitis. Study-level results: Characteristic, it appeared, of ankylosing spondylitis blood was a TCR beta motif of eight or nine highly homologous variants.

Turning to this clonotype: Antigen specificity is unknown. Since a much larger clone is just one base distant, this may be a read error.

Germline CDR1 and CDR2: SGHRS and YFSETQ. The CDR3 totals 15 residues. TCRdb called the 5' RACE reads again in MiXCR, with one record for every CDR3 protein. The sample holds 250,000 to 400,000 distinct CDR3 sequences, under 14% seen once. Sequencing was performed on blood, either unsorted or a sorted T cell fraction (not recorded which). The V gene is TRBV5-1, the J gene TRBJ1-2; 7 bases map to TRBD1. This receptor was taken from a female donor with ankylosing spondylitis or in good health (not recorded which). The CDR3 loop is CASRPGTATNYGDTF. In nucleotides, the CDR3 is TGCGCCAGCAGACCTGGGACAGCTACAAACTATGGCGACACCTTC.